A selection of T cell receptor beta chains follows, all from one sample in a study of blood T cells in healthy people across ages. MiXCR, applied by TCRdb to the 5' RACE reads, yields one record per CDR3 protein. The table shows a few hundred thousand distinct CDR3 sequences, with 25% to 30% occurring only once. The sequenced material came from blood. These receptors came from a woman in her 70s in good health. CDR3s leave out the opening cysteine and the closing phenylalanine or tryptophan. Size tells how often a clone was seen (once, few, many) or the class of an expanded clone, and some rows leave it out.

cdr3_aa: ASSAQTGGSGYGYT; v_call: TRBV5-1; clone_size: -
cdr3_aa: SAEAGADTQY; v_call: TRBV20-1; clone_size: few
cdr3_aa: ASSPKQGGYEQY; v_call: TRBV18; clone_size: -
cdr3_aa: ASSQAGTGGGQYGYT; v_call: TRBV4-1; clone_size: few
cdr3_aa: ASSQGSFGTYFSGANVLT; v_call: TRBV4-1; clone_size: few
cdr3_aa: ASSQGGSFHGQY; v_call: TRBV12-3/TRBV12-4; clone_size: few
cdr3_aa: AGRVSSRSNTEAF; v_call: TRBV9; clone_size: few
cdr3_aa: SVTPSGRMNTEAF; v_call: TRBV29-1; clone_size: -
cdr3_aa: AVATRGAKNIQY; v_call: TRBV19; clone_size: -
cdr3_aa: ASSFRTGKTGNTIY; v_call: TRBV13; clone_size: few